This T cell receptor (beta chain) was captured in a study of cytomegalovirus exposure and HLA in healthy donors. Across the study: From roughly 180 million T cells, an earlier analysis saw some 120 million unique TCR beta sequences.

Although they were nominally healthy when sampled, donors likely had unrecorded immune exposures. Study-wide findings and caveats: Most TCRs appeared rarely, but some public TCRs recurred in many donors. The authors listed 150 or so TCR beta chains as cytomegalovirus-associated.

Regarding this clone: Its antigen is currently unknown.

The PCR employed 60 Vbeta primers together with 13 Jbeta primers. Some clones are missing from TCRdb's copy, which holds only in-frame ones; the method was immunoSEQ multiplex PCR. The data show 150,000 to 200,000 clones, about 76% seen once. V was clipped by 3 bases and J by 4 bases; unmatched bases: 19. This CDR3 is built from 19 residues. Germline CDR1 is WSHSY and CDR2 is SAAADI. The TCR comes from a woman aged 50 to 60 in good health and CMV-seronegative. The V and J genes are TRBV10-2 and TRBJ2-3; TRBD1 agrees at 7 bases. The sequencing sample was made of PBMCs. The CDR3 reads CASSEGGRSSWVTPDTQYF. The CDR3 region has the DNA TGCGCCAGCAGTGAAGGGGGCAGGTCGTCGTGGGTAACCCCAGATACGCAGTATTTT.